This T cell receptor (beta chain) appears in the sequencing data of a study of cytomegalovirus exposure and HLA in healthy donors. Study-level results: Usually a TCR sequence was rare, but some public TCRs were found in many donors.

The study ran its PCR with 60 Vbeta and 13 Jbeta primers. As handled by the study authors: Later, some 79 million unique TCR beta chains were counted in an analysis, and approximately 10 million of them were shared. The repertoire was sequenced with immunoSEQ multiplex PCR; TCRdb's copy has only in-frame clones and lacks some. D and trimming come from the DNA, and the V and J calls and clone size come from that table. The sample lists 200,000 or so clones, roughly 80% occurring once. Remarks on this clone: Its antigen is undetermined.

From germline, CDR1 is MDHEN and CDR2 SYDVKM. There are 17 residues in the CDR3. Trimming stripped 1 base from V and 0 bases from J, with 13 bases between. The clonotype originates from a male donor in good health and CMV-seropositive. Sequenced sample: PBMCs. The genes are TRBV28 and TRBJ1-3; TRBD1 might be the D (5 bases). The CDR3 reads CASSLLGRQLSGNTIYF. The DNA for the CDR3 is TGTGCCAGCAGTTTATTAGGCCGACAGCTCTCTGGAAACACCATATATTTT.